This record covers a single T cell receptor beta chain. What it binds is unknown. This sample is part of a study of blood T cells in healthy people across ages. In the study overall: About one barcoded beta molecule per two T cells came from capture by template switching. Points from the study as a whole: Leaving the PBMCs unsorted stopped any conclusive comparison of naive versus antigen-experienced cells.

Alongside a J-beta primer mix, a sample-barcoded 5' primer served in a second PCR lasting roughly 7 to 12 cycles. A template-switch adaptor that had 12 random nucleotides put a tag on each cDNA molecule. TCRdb used MiXCR to reprocess the 5' RACE reads, holding one entry per CDR3 protein. This sample has hundreds of thousands of distinct CDR3 sequences, with roughly 56% found just once. Germline V gene lookup returns CDR1 SGHRS and CDR2 YFSETQ. CDR3 length equals 15 residues. The V gene lost 2 bases and the J gene lost 5 bases, with 14 bases spanning the gap. The sample providers were healthy Caucasian people from Russia, aged about 6 to 90.

Sequenced: blood. The genes are TRBV5-1 and TRBJ2-1, with D perhaps matching TRBD1 or TRBD2 (6 bases each). The TCR originated in a man between 40 and 49 years old in good health. The CDR3 loop reads CASSFRRGKNNEQFF. CDR3 DNA sequence: TGCGCCAGCAGCTTTAGGAGGGGGAAAAACAATGAGCAGTTCTTC.